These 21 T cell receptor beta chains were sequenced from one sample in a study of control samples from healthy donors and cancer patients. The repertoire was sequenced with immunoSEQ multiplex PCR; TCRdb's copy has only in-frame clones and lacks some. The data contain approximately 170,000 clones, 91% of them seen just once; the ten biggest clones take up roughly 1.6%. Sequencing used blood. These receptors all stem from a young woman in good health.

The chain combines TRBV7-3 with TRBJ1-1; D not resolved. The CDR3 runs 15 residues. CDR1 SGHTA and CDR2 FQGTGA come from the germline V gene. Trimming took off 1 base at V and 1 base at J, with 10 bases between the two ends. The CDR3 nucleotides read TGTGCCAGCAGCTTAATCCGCATACCGAACACTGAAGCTTTCTTT. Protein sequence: CASSLIRIPNTEAFF.

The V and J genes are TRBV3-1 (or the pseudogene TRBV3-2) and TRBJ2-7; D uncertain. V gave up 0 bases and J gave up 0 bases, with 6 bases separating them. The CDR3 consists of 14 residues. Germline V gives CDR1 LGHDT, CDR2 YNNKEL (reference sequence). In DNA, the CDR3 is TGTGCCAGCAGCCAAGATGTCCCCTCCTACGAGCAGTACTTC. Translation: CASSQDVPSYEQYF.

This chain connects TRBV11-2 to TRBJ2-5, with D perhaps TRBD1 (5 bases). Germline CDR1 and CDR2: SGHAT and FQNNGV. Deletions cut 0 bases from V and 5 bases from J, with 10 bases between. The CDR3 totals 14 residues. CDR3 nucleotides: TGTGCCAGCAGCTTAGACCCAGGGATGGAGACCCAGTACTTC. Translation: CASSLDPGMETQYF.

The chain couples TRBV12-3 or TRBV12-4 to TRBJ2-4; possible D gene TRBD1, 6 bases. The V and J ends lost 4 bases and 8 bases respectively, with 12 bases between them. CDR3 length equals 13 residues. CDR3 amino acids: CASSSGQKDIQYF. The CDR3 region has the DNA TGTGCCAGCAGTTCTGGACAGAAAGACATTCAGTACTTC.

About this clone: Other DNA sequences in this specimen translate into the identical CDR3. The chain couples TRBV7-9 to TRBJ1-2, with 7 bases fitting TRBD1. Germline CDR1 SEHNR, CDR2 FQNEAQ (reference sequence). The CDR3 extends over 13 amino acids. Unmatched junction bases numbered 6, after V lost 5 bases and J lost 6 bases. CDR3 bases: TGTGCCAGCAGCCGGCAGGGGGGCGATGGCTACACCTTC. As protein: CASSRQGGDGYTF. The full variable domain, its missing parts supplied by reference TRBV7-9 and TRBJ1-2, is DTGVSQNPRHKITKRGQNVTFRCDPISEHNRLYWYRQTLGQGPEFLTYFQNEAQLEKSRLLSDRFSAERPKGSFSTLEIQRTEQGDSAMYLCASSRQGGDGYTFGSGTRLTVV.

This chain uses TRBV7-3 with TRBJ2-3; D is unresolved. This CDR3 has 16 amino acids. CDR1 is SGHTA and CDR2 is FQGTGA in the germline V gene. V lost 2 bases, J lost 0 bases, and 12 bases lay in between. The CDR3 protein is CASSLLSNPSTDTQYF. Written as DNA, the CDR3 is TGTGCCAGCAGCTTACTCTCTAACCCTAGCACAGATACGCAGTATTTT.

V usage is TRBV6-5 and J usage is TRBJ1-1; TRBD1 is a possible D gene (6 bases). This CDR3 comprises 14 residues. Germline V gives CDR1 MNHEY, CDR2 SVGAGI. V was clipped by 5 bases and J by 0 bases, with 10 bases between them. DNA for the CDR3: TGTGCCAGCAGTCCTGGACAGATGAACACTGAAGCTTTCTTT. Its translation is CASSPGQMNTEAFF.

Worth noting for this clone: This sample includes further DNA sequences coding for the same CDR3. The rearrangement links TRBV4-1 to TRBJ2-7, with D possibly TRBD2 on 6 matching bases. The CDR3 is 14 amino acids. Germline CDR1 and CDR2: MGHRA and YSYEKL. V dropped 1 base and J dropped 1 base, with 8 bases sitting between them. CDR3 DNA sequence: TGCGCCAGCAGCCAAGTAGGGAGGTCCTACGAGCAGTACTTC. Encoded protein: CASSQVGRSYEQYF.

The CDR3 spells CASSRGTDNSPLHF. CDR3 in DNA: TGTGCCAGCAGCCGGGGGACAGATAATTCACCCCTCCACTTT. V is TRBV7-6 and J is TRBJ1-6; 7 positions match TRBD1. The trim removed 5 bases at V and 5 bases at J, leaving 3 bases unmatched. The CDR3 loop spans 14 amino acids. Germline V gives CDR1 SGHVS, CDR2 FNYEAQ.

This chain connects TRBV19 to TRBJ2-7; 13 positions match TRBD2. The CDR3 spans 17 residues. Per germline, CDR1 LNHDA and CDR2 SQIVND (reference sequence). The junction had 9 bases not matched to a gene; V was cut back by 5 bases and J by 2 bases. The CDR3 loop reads CASSGLAGVRPTYEQYF. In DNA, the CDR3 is TGTGCCAGTAGTGGACTAGCGGGGGTTCGCCCCACCTACGAGCAGTACTTC. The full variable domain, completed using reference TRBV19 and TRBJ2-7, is DGGITQSPKYLFRKEGQNVTLSCEQNLNHDAMYWYRQDPGQGLRLIYYSQIVNDFQKGDIAEGYSVSREKKESFPLTVTSAQKNPTAFYLCASSGLAGVRPTYEQYFGPGTRLTVT.

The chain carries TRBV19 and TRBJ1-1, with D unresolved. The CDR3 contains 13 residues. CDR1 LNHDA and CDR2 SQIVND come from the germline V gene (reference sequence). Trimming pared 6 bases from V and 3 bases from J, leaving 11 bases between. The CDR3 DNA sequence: TGTGCCAGTAGGAGAAATCGGGACACTGAAGCTTTCTTT. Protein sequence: CASRRNRDTEAFF.

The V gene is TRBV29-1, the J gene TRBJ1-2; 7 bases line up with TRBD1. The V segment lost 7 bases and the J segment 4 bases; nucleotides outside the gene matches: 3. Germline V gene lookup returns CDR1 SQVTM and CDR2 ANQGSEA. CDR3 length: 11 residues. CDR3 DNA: TGCAGCGGACAGGGCCCCTATGGCTACACCTTC. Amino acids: CSGQGPYGYTF.

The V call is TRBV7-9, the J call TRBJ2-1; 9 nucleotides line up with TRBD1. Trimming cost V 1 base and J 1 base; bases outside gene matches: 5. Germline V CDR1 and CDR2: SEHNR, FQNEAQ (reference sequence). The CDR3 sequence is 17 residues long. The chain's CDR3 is CASSLVSGQGSYNEQFF. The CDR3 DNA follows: TGTGCCAGCAGCTTAGTCTCGGGACAGGGATCCTACAATGAGCAGTTCTTC.

CDR3 sequence reads: CASSLRGGNQPQHF. In DNA, the CDR3 is TGTGCCAGCAGCTTACGGGGGGGGAATCAGCCCCAGCATTTT. This rearrangement joins TRBV7-2 to TRBJ1-5, with D possibly being TRBD1 (5 bases). The CDR3 consists of 14 residues. V lost 2 bases to trimming and J lost 4 bases, with 9 bases between them. Germline V gene sequence: CDR1 SGHTA, CDR2 FQGNSA. The full variable domain, completed using reference TRBV7-2 and TRBJ1-5, is GAGVSQSPSNKVTEKGKDVELRCDPISGHTALYWYRQSLGQGLEFLIYFQGNSAPDKSGLPSDRFSAERTGGSVSTLTIQRTQQEDSAVYLCASSLRGGNQPQHFGDGTRLSIL.

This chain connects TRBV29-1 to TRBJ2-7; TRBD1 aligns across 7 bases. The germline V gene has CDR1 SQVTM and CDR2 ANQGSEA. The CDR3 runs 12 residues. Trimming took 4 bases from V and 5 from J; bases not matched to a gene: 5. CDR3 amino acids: CSVGQGRHEQYF. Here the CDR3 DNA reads TGCAGCGTTGGACAGGGTCGGCACGAGCAGTACTTC.

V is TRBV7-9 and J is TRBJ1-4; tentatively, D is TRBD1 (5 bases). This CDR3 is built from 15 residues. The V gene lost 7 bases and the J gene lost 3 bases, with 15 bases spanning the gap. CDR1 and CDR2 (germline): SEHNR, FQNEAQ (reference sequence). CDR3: CASTLRAGANEKLFF. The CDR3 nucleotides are TGTGCCAGCACCCTCAGGGCTGGGGCTAATGAAAAACTGTTTTTT.

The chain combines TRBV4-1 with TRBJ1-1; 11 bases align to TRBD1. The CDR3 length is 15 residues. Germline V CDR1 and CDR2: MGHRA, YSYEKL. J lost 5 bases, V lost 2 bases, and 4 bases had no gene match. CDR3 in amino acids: CASSQLGQGGTEAFF. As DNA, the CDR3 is TGCGCCAGCAGCCAACTGGGACAGGGGGGGACTGAAGCTTTCTTT.

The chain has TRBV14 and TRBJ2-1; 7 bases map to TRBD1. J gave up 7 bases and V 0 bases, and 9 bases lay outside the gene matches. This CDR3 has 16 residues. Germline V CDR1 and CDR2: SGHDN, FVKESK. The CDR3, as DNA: TGTGCCAGCAGCCAAGATCCCCGACAGGGTGAGAATGAGCAGTTCTTC. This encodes CASSQDPRQGENEQFF.

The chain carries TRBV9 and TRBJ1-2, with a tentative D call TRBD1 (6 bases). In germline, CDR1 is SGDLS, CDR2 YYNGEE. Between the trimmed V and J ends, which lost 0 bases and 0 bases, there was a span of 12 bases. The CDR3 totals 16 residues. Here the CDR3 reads CASSVGSGGPNYGYTF. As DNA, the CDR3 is TGTGCCAGCAGCGTAGGTTCGGGGGGGCCTAACTATGGCTACACCTTC.

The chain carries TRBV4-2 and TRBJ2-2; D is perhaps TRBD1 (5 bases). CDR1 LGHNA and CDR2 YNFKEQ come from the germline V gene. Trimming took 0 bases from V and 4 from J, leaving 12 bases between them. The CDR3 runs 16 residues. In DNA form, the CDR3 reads TGTGCCAGCAGCCAAGAAGGGGTATGGTCCACCGGGGAGCTGTTTTTT. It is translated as CASSQEGVWSTGELFF.

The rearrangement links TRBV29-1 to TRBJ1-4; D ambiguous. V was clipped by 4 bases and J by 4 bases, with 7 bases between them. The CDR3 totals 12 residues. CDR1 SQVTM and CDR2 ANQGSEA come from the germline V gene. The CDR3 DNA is TGCAGCGTTGCCAGCTATAATGAAAAACTGTTTTTT. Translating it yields CSVASYNEKLFF.